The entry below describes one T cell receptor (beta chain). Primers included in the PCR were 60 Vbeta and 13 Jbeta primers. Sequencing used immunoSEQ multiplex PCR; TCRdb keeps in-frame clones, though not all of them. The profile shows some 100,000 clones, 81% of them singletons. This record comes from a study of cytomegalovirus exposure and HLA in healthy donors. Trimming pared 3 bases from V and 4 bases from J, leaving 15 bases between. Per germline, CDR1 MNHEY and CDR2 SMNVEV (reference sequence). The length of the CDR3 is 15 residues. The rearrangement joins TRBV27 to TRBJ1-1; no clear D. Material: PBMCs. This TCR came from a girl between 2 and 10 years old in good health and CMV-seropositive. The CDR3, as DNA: TGTGCCAGCAGTTTTAGCCTAGGCCCGACCACTGAAGCTTTCTTT. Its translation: CASSFSLGPTTEAFF.